Each of the 17 T cell receptor beta chains below was sequenced from the same sample in a study of blood T cell repertoires in COVID-19 (dated by TCRdb to 2019 to 2021). The library was produced with the immunoSEQ multiplex PCR assay. Here the immuneACCESS table is served through TCRdb, limited to in-frame sequences with V and J called. Missing clones are a known gap in these copies; in checked studies unresolved V genes cover under half, and the rest lacks a known reason. The sample yields 350,000 or so clones; roughly 90% were counted once. Under 1.2% of the sample lies in the top ten. Sequencing was carried out using PBMCs or T cells enriched from blood (not recorded which). These receptors all stem from a woman younger than 45 who had been exposed to COVID-19.

V gene TRBV19 combines with J gene TRBJ2-3, with D perhaps TRBD1 (6 bases). Trimming stripped 5 bases from V and 0 bases from J, with 15 bases between. CDR3 length: 16 residues. Germline V lookup: CDR1 LNHDA, CDR2 SQIVND (reference sequence). Here the CDR3 DNA reads TGTGCCAGTAGTGCATTCAGGGGCCTCAGCACAGATACGCAGTATTTT. Translated, it gives CASSAFRGLSTDTQYF.

This chain links TRBV19 with TRBJ2-5; the match to TRBD1 covers 9 bases. V gave up 3 bases and J gave up 6 bases; unmatched junction bases: 5. The CDR3 totals 14 residues. Germline CDR1 reads LNHDA; CDR2 reads SQIVND (reference sequence). The CDR3 DNA follows: TGTGCCAGTAGTATCCCCGGGACAGGGAAGACCCAGTACTTC. This encodes CASSIPGTGKTQYF. Based on the CDR3 plus reference TRBV19 and TRBJ2-5, the full variable domain is DGGITQSPKYLFRKEGQNVTLSCEQNLNHDAMYWYRQDPGQGLRLIYYSQIVNDFQKGDIAEGYSVSREKKESFPLTVTSAQKNPTAFYLCASSIPGTGKTQYFGPGTRLLVL.

This rearrangement joins TRBV7-8 to TRBJ2-1; possible D gene TRBD1, 6 bases. Germline assignment: CDR1 SGHVS and CDR2 FQNEAQ. There are 16 residues in the CDR3. Between the trimmed V and J ends, which lost 2 bases and 3 bases, there was a span of 14 bases. The CDR3 region is CASSLPGTLFYNEQFF. The CDR3 nucleotides are TGTGCCAGCAGCTTACCCGGGACACTCTTCTACAATGAGCAGTTCTTC.

The chain couples TRBV16 to TRBJ1-5; weak D call: TRBD1 (5 bases). The CDR3 has 15 residues. V was shortened by 0 bases and J by 7 bases, with 13 bases between the two germline ends. Germline CDR1 is KGHSY and CDR2 is FQNENV. CDR3 DNA sequence: TGTGCCAGCAGCCAATCAGCCGGGGGTGGGCAGCCCCAGCATTTT. Amino acids: CASSQSAGGGQPQHF.

The chain combines TRBV7-8 with TRBJ1-3; D is uncertain. The germline V and J ends were trimmed by 1 base and 0 bases, with 7 bases remaining between them. The CDR3 is 15 amino acids. CDR1 SGHVS and CDR2 FQNEAQ come from the germline V gene. DNA for the CDR3: TGTGCCAGCAGCTTAGAAGGAGACTCTGGAAACACCATATATTTT. This codes for CASSLEGDSGNTIYF.

The chain carries TRBV2 and TRBJ2-2; D may be TRBD2 (5 bases). The germline gives CDR1 SNHLY, CDR2 FYNNEI. Trimming stripped 3 bases from V and 2 bases from J, with 22 bases between. The CDR3 sequence is 19 residues long. The CDR3 loop is CASSEKRAGWGTNTGELFF. The CDR3 DNA sequence: TGTGCCAGCAGTGAGAAGAGGGCCGGGTGGGGAACCAACACCGGGGAGCTGTTTTTT.

J is TRBJ2-3 and V is TRBV27; D possibly corresponds to TRBD2 (6 bases). This CDR3 region has 19 residues. Germline CDR1 reads MNHEY; CDR2 reads SMNVEV (reference sequence). V was shortened by 3 bases and J by 5 bases, with 27 bases between the two germline ends. The CDR3, as DNA: TGTGCCAGCAGTTTGGGACCGGGAGTAGCTTTCCATACGAGAGATACGCAGTATTTT. It encodes CASSLGPGVAFHTRDTQYF.

The rearrangement joins TRBV27 to TRBJ2-4; 7 bases are a match to TRBD2. V shed 5 bases and J 6 bases; nucleotides not matched to a gene: 10. The CDR3 has 15 amino acids. Germline V CDR1 and CDR2: MNHEY, SMNVEV (reference sequence). CDR3 region: CASSGGRGDPNIQYF. The CDR3 coding sequence is TGTGCCAGCAGTGGGGGACGGGGGGATCCAAACATTCAGTACTTC.

J is TRBJ1-3 and V is TRBV7-3, with D uncertain. The CDR3 sequence is 15 residues long. CDR1 and CDR2 from the germline V gene are SGHTA and FQGTGA. V dropped 5 bases and J dropped 1 base, with 12 bases sitting between them. The CDR3 nucleotides are TGTGCCAGCAGCCCTCGAACGGGTTCTGGAAACACCATATATTTT. Translation gives CASSPRTGSGNTIYF. Combining the CDR3 with reference TRBV7-3 and TRBJ1-3 gives the whole variable domain GAGVSQTPSNKVTEKGKYVELRCDPISGHTALYWYRQSLGQGPEFLIYFQGTGAADDSGLPNDRFFAVRPEGSVSTLKIQRTERGDSAVYLCASSPRTGSGNTIYFGEGSWLTVV.

V and J are TRBV28 and TRBJ2-7, with D possibly being TRBD2 (6 bases). The CDR3 has 18 residues. Germline V gene sequence: CDR1 MDHEN, CDR2 SYDVKM. V dropped 2 bases and J dropped 3 bases, with 23 bases sitting between them. The CDR3 reads CASSLPASANPKDYEQYF. The CDR3 DNA follows: TGTGCCAGCAGTTTACCGGCTAGCGCGAACCCGAAAGACTACGAGCAGTACTTC. Using reference TRBV28 and TRBJ2-7 for the parts outside the CDR3, the full variable domain is DVKVTQSSRYLVKRTGEKVFLECVQDMDHENMFWYRQDPGLGLRLIYFSYDVKMKEKGDIPEGYSVSREKKERFSLILESASTNQTSMYLCASSLPASANPKDYEQYFGPGTRLTVT.

This CDR3 is CASSVAKGATNEKLFF. The CDR3 DNA reads as TGTGCCAGCAGCGTAGCTAAAGGGGCAACTAATGAAAAACTGTTTTTT. The J gene is TRBJ1-4, the V gene TRBV9; D possibly corresponds to TRBD1 (5 bases). This CDR3 is built from 16 residues. Deletions cut 0 bases from V and 0 bases from J, with 9 bases between. The germline CDR1 and CDR2 sequences are SGDLS and YYNGEE.

The gene calls are TRBV7-9 and TRBJ2-3, with unresolved D. V shed 6 bases and J shed 4 bases, with 8 bases lying between them. The CDR3 is made up of 12 amino acids. Germline loops: CDR1 SEHNR, CDR2 FQNEAQ (reference sequence). CDR3 amino acids: CASSGPPDTQYF. The CDR3 nucleotides read TGTGCCAGCAGTGGGCCCCCAGATACGCAGTATTTT.

The chain's CDR3 is CASSLGTDLAKNIQYF. CDR3 nucleotide sequence: TGTGCCAGCAGCTTGGGGACAGACCTAGCCAAAAACATTCAGTACTTC. This sequence joins TRBV5-4 and TRBJ2-4; a possible D gene is TRBD1 (6 bases). The ends were cut back, 0 bases at V and 0 bases at J, with 10 bases in the middle. CDR3 length equals 16 residues. Germline V gene lookup returns CDR1 SGHNT and CDR2 YYREEE (reference sequence).

V gene TRBV30 combines with J gene TRBJ2-5; D is perhaps TRBD1 (6 bases). The germline V gene has CDR1 GTSNPN and CDR2 SVGIG (reference sequence). With 4 bases removed from V and 5 bases from J, the gap between germline ends came to 17 bases. The CDR3 covers 14 residues. The CDR3 coding sequence is TGTGCCTGGACAGAAGCAGGGGTTAGGGAGACCCAGTACTTC. Translation gives CAWTEAGVRETQYF.

This chain links TRBV10-3 with TRBJ2-5; 7 bases agree with TRBD2. Germline CDR1 reads ENHRY; CDR2 reads SYGVKD. The CDR3 extends over 15 amino acids. V lost 0 bases, J lost 5 bases, and 6 bases stayed unmatched. CDR3 sequence reads: CAISESAGAGETQYF. CDR3 DNA sequence: TGTGCCATCAGTGAGTCTGCGGGAGCGGGGGAGACCCAGTACTTC.

The chain joins TRBV4-2 to TRBJ1-5; TRBD1 might be the D (6 bases). Trimming pared 2 bases from V and 7 bases from J, leaving 15 bases between. This CDR3 contains 15 residues. The germline V gene encodes CDR1 LGHNA and CDR2 YNFKEQ. For the CDR3, the DNA is TGTGCCAGCAGCCAACGTATTGCAGGGGAGCAGCCCCAGCATTTT. Its protein product is CASSQRIAGEQPQHF.

This rearrangement joins TRBV3-1 (or the pseudogene TRBV3-2) to TRBJ1-5, with D unclear. Deletions cut 1 base from V and 6 bases from J, with 10 bases between. This CDR3 is 14 amino acids long. Germline V gene lookup returns CDR1 LGHDT and CDR2 YNNKEL (reference sequence). CDR3 DNA: TGTGCCAGCAGCCAAGGGGAGGGTTCTCAGCCCCAGCATTTT. Its translation is CASSQGEGSQPQHF.